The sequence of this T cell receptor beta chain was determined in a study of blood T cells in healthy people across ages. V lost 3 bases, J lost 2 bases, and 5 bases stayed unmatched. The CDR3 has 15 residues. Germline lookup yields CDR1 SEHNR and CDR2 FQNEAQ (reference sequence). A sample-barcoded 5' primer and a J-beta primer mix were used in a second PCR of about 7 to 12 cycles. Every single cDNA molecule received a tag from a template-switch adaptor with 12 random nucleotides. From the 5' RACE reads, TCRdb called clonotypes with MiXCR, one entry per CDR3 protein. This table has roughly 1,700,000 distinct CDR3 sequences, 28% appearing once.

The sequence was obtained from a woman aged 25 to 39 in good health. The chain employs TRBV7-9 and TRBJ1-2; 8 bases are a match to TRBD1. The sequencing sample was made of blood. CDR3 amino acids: CASSLTGVSNYGYTF. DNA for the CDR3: TGTGCCAGCAGCTTGACAGGGGTTTCGAACTATGGCTACACCTTC.